This is a list of T cell receptor beta chains from one sample in a study of CD4 and CD8 cells across lung adenocarcinoma regions. Each CDR3 protein gets one entry after TCRdb re-called the PCR reads with MiXCR. Counted here are more than 11,000 distinct CDR3 sequences, around 45% occurring once; the ten biggest clones make up roughly 17%. The sample taken for sequencing was CD4+ T cells from the center of a lung tumor. The origin of the receptors is a male donor with lung adenocarcinoma. The CD4 and CD8 labels of this study may be unreliable. CDR3s include the opening cysteine and the closing phenylalanine or tryptophan. Fields, in order: CDR3 protein, CDR3 DNA, D gene, J gene, clone size, V gene. The D gene is left open where the match is weak. For some rows the clone size is stated as once, few or many, or as a class when expanded; others skip it.

CDR3 protein: CARGTGLQSTDTQYF; CDR3 DNA: TGTGCCCGCGGGACGGGGCTGCAATCCACAGACACGCAGTACTTT; D gene: NA; J gene: TRBJ2-3; clone size: NA; V gene: TRBV27
CDR3 protein: CARGLQSVSPDTQFF; CDR3 DNA: TGTGCCAGGGGCCTCCAGTCTGTGAGCCCAGATACGCAGTTTTTT; D gene: NA; J gene: TRBJ2-3; clone size: NA; V gene: TRBV6-1
CDR3 protein: CASSLTGGSGANVLYF; CDR3 DNA: TGTGCCAGCAGTCTTACAGGGGGGTCTGGGGCCAACGTGCTGTACTTC; D gene: TRBD1; J gene: TRBJ2-6; clone size: NA; V gene: TRBV6-4
CDR3 protein: CASSWDMGTQYF; CDR3 DNA: TGTGCCAGCAGCTGGGACATGGGGACCCAGTACTTC; D gene: NA; J gene: TRBJ2-5; clone size: medium-sized; V gene: TRBV7-2
CDR3 protein: CASSQNMRALGSDTQYF; CDR3 DNA: TGTGCCAGCAGTCAGAACATGCGGGCCCTAGGCTCGGATACGCAGTATTTT; D gene: NA; J gene: TRBJ2-3; clone size: many; V gene: TRBV27
CDR3 protein: CASSPGTDTQYF; CDR3 DNA: TGTGCCAGCAGCCCAGGGACAGATACGCAGTACTTT; D gene: TRBD1; J gene: TRBJ2-3; clone size: NA; V gene: TRBV27
CDR3 protein: CAISAAGGEADTQYF; CDR3 DNA: TGTGCCATCAGTGCGGCGGGGGGGGAGGCAGATACGCAGTATTTT; D gene: TRBD2; J gene: TRBJ2-3; clone size: NA; V gene: TRBV10-3
CDR3 protein: CASSLLGSGGGNEQFF; CDR3 DNA: TGTGCCAGCAGTTTATTGGGGTCGGGAGGGGGGAATGAGCAGTTCTTC; D gene: TRBD2; J gene: TRBJ2-1; clone size: NA; V gene: TRBV27
CDR3 protein: CARGLQSGIPGELFF; CDR3 DNA: TGTGCCAGGGGCCTCCAGTCCGGAATTCCCGGGGAGCTGTTTTTT; D gene: NA; J gene: TRBJ2-2; clone size: NA; V gene: TRBV6-1
CDR3 protein: CASSLGYAGVIETQYF; CDR3 DNA: TGTGCCAGCAGCTTAGGGTACGCGGGAGTAATTGAGACCCAGTACTTC; D gene: TRBD2; J gene: TRBJ2-5; clone size: NA; V gene: TRBV7-2